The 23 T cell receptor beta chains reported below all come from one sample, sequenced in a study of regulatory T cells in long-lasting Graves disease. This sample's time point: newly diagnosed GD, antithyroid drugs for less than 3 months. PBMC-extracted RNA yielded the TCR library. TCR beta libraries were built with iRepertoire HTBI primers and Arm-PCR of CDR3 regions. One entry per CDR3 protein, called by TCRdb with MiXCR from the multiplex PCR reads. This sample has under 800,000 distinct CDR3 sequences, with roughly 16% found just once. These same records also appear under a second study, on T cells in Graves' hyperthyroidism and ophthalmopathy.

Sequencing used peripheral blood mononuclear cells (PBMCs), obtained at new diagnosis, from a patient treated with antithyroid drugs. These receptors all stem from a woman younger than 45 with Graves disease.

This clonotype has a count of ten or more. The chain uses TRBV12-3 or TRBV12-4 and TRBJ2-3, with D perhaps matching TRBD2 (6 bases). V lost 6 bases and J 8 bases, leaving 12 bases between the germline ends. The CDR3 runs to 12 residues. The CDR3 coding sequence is TGTGCCAGCAGCGAGCAGGGAGGTACGCAGTATTTT. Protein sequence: CASSEQGGTQYF.

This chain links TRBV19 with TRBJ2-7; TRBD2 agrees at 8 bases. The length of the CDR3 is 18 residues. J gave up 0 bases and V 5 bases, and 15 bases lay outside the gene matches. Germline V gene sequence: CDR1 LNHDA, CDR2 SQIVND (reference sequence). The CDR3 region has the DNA TGTGCCAGTAGTCAAGCGGGAGAATTTCCGGTCGGCTCCTACGAGCAGTACTTC. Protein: CASSQAGEFPVGSYEQYF.

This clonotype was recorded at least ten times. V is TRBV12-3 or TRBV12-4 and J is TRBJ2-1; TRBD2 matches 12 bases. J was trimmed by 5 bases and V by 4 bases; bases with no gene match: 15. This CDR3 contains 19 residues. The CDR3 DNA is TGTGCCAGCAGTTCTACCGATGGAGGACTAGCGGGATTTAACAATGAGCAGTTCTTC. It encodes CASSSTDGGLAGFNNEQFF.

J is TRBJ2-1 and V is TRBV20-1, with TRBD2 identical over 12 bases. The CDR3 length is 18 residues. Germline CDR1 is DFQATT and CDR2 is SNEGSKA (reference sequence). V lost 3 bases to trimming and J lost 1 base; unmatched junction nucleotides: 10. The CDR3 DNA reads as TGCAGTGCTAGGACTAGCGGGAGTTACGGGAGGTCCTACAATGAGCAGTTCTTC. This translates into CSARTSGSYGRSYNEQFF.

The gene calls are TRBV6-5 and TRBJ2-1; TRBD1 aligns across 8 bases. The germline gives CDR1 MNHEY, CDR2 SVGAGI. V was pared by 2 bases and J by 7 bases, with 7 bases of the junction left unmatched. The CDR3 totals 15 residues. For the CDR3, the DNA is TGTGCCAGCAGTTACGCCAGGGGGCATAATAATGAGCAGTTCTTC. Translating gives CASSYARGHNNEQFF.

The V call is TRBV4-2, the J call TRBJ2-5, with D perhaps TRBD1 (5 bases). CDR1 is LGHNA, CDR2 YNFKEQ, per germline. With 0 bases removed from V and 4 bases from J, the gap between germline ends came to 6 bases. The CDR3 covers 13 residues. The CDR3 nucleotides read TGTGCCAGCAGCCAAGATCAGGGAGAGACCCAGTACTTC. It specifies CASSQDQGETQYF.

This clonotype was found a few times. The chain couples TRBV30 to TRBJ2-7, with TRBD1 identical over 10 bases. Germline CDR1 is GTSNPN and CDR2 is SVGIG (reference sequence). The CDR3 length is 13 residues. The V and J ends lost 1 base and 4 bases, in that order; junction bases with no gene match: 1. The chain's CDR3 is CAWSGTGGYEQYF. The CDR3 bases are TGTGCCTGGAGTGGGACAGGGGGATACGAGCAGTACTTC.

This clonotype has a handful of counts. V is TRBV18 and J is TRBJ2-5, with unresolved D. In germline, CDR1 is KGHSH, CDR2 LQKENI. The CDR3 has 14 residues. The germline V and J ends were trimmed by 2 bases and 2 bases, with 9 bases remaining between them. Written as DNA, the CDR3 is TGTGCCAGCTCACCAAAACCAGCTCAAGAGACCCAGTACTTC. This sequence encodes CASSPKPAQETQYF.

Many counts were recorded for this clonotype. The CDR3 DNA follows: TGTGCCAGCAGTTACTCGAAAGGGGGCTATGAAAAACTGTTTTTT. Residues: CASSYSKGGYEKLFF. J is TRBJ1-4 and V is TRBV6-5; 7 positions agree with TRBD1. Looked up from germline, CDR1 is MNHEY and CDR2 is SVGAGI. The CDR3 extends over 15 amino acids. V lost 0 bases, J lost 6 bases, and 4 bases stayed unmatched.

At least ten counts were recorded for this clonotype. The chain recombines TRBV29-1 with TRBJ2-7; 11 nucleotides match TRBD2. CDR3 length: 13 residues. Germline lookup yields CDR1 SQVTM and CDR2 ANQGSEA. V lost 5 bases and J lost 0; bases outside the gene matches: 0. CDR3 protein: CSVLAGGSYEQYF. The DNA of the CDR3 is TGCAGCGTTCTAGCGGGGGGCTCCTACGAGCAGTACTTC.

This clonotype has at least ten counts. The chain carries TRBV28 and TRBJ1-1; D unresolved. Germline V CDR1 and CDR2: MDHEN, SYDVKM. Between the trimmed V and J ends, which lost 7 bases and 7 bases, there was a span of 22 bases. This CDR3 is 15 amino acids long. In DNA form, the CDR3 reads TGTGCCAGCACCCCTGGGGTATTGACCCGGAATGAAGCTTTCTTT. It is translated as CASTPGVLTRNEAFF.

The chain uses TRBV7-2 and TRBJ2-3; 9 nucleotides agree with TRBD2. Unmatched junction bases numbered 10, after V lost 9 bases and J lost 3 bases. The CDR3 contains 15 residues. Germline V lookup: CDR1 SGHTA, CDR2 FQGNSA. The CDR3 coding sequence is TGTGCCAGTACCATAGCGGGAGATGTGACAGATACGCAGTATTTT. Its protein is CASTIAGDVTDTQYF.

DNA of the CDR3: TGCGCCAGCAGCTTGGGAAGTGGACAAAGATTCTCTGGAAACACCATATATTTT. It yields the protein CASSLGSGQRFSGNTIYF. This rearrangement joins TRBV5-1 to TRBJ1-3; tentative D call: TRBD1 (5 bases). Germline V lookup: CDR1 SGHRS, CDR2 YFSETQ. V dropped 0 bases and J dropped 0 bases, with 16 bases sitting between them. The CDR3 covers 18 residues.

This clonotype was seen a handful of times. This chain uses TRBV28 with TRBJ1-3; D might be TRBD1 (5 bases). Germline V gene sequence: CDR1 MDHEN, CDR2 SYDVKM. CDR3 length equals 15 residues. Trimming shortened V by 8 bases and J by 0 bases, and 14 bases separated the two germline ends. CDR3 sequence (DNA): TGTGCCAGCGGGGGACGGGCGCGCTCTGGAAACACCATATATTTT. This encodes CASGGRARSGNTIYF.

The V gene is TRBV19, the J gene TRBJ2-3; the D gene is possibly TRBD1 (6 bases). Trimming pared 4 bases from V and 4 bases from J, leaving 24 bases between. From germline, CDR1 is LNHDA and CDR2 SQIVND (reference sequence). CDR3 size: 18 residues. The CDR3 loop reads CASSTPPGQLGSPDTQYF. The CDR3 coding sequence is TGTGCCAGTAGTACTCCTCCGGGACAACTGGGCTCCCCAGATACGCAGTATTTT.

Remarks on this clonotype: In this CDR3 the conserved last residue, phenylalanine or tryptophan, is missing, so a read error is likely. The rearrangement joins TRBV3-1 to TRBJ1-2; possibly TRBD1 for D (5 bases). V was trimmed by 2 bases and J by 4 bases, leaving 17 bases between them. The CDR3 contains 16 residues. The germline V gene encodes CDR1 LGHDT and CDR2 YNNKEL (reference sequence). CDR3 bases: TGTGCCAGCAGCCAAAGGGACCAGACCACAGCCTATGGCTACACCTCC. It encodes CASSQRDQTTAYGYTS.

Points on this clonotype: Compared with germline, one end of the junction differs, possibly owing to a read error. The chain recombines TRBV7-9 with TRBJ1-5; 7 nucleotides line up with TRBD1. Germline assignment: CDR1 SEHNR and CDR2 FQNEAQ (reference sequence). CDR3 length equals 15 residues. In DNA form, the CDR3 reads TGTACCAGCAGCGAAGGACAGGCTGGCAATCAGCCCCAGCATTTT. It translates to CTSSEGQAGNQPQHF.

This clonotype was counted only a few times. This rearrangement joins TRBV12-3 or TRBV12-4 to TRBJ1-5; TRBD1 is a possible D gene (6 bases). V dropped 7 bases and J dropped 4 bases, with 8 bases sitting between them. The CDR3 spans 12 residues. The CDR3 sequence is CASTQGNQPQHF. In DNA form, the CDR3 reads TGTGCCAGCACCCAGGGGAATCAGCCCCAGCATTTT.

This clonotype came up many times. The CDR3 DNA reads as TGTGCCAGCACTGGGACAGGGGGCATCCATTACGAGCAGTACTTC. Amino acid sequence: CASTGTGGIHYEQYF. The V call is TRBV28, the J call TRBJ2-7, with 12 bases aligning to TRBD1. V dropped 7 bases and J dropped 4; count of bases not matched to a gene: 8. The V gene's germline CDR1 is MDHEN and CDR2 SYDVKM. This CDR3 spans 15 amino acids.

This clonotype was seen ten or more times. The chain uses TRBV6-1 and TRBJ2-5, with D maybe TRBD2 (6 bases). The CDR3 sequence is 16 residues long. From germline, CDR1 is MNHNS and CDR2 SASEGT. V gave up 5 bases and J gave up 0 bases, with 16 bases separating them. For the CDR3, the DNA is TGTGCCAGCAGTACCTTGGGCGGGGACCACCAAGAGACCCAGTACTTC. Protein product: CASSTLGGDHQETQYF.

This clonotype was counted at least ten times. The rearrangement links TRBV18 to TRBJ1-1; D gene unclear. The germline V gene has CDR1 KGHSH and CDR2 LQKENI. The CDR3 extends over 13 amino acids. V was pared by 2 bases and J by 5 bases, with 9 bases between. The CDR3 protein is CASSPGWETEAFF. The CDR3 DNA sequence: TGTGCCAGCTCACCAGGGTGGGAGACTGAAGCTTTCTTT. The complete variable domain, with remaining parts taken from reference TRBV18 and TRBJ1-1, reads NAGVMQNPRHLVRRRGQEARLRCSPMKGHSHVYWYRQLPEEGLKFMVYLQKENIIDESGMPKERFSAEFPKEGPSILRIQQVVRGDSAAYFCASSPGWETEAFFGQGTRLTVV.

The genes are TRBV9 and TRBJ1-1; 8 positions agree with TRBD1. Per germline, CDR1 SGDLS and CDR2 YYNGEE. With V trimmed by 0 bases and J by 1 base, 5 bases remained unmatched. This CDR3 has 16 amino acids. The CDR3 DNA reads TGTGCCAGCAGCGTAGGAGCAGGGGGCAAGAACACTGAAGCTTTCTTT. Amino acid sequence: CASSVGAGGKNTEAFF.

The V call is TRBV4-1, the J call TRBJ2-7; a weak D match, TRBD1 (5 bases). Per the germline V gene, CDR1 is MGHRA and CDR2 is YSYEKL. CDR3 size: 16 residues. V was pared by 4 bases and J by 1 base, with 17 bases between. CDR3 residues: CASSRMPDSVSYEQYF. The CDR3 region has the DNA TGCGCCAGCAGCCGGATGCCTGACAGCGTTTCCTACGAGCAGTACTTC.